The TCR beta chain described here comes from a study of cytomegalovirus exposure and HLA in healthy donors. Study-level background: Out of fewer than 500 genotyped donors, about 80% belonged to the Caucasian-associated ancestry cluster. Regarding the study as a whole: Rare sequences made up most TCRs, while some public TCRs were found in many donors.

Concerning this clone itself: Its cognate antigen is unknown.

PCR used 60 Vbeta primers and 13 Jbeta primers. Data came from immunoSEQ multiplex PCR; TCRdb stores just in-frame clones and leaves some out. The sample includes 200,000 to 250,000 clones, approximately 82% of them seen just once. Trimming shortened V by 1 base and J by 4 bases, and 11 bases separated the two germline ends. Germline values: CDR1 MNHEY, CDR2 SVGAGI. The CDR3 is 15 residues long. The sample taken for sequencing was PBMCs. This chain connects TRBV6-5 to TRBJ2-1; D unresolved. The origin of this receptor is a male donor in good health and CMV-seronegative. Written as DNA, the CDR3 is TGTGCCAGCAGTTACTGGCCCGTCGATTACAATGAGCAGTTCTTC. Translation: CASSYWPVDYNEQFF.